This T cell receptor (beta chain) was retrieved from a study of cytomegalovirus exposure and HLA in healthy donors. Across the study: Around four fifths of 350 to 400 genotyped donors fell in the Caucasian-associated ancestry cluster.

The CDR3 loop spans 20 amino acids. In germline, CDR1 is MRHNA, CDR2 SNTAGT. J lost 2 bases, V lost 3 bases, and 11 bases had no gene match. In the PCR, 60 Vbeta and 13 Jbeta primers were used. Here immunoSEQ multiplex PCR was the method, and the copy in TCRdb shows in-frame clones only, minus some. The top ten clones hold about 2% of a sample with 95,000 to 110,000 clones, roughly four fifths of them seen once. Healthy bone marrow donors made up the cohort. With respect to this clone: Its antigen is currently unknown.

Study-level points and caveats: In a later analysis, HLA-associated TCR beta chains were more clonally expanded than equally common others.

This receptor was obtained from a young man in good health and CMV-seronegative. The chain combines TRBV6-4 with TRBJ2-1, with 15 nucleotides matching TRBD2. Sequenced material: PBMCs. The CDR3 loop reads CASSERRGLAGGRPYNEQFF. In DNA form, the CDR3 reads TGTGCCAGCAGTGAGCGACGTGGACTAGCGGGGGGGAGACCCTACAATGAGCAGTTCTTC.